One and the same sample provided the 15 T cell receptor beta chains below, sequenced in a study of human T cells and chemical hapten exposure. Time point defined: patch test 1, 2 weeks after DPC sensitization. The treatment: therapeutic diphenylcyclopropenone sensitization with weekly scalp DPC. TCRdb called the RACE reads again in MiXCR, with one record for every CDR3 protein. The profile shows around 75,000 distinct CDR3 sequences, approximately 12% of them singletons. This specimen consisted of whole blood, obtained in connection with sensitization to the hapten diphenylcyclopropenone (DPC). These receptors were taken from a woman aged 60-75 years with alopecia areata. Some clones in this sample may be carry-over from other donors' samples.

This clonotype was seen repeatedly, ten times or more. The chain links TRBV28 to TRBJ2-7; 7 nucleotides match TRBD1. The CDR3 is 14 residues long. Trimming removed 5 bases from V and 3 bases from J; junction bases left unmatched: 7. From germline, CDR1 is MDHEN and CDR2 SYDVKM. In DNA, the CDR3 is TGTGCCAGCAGTCCGGACAGGCGATACTACGAGCAGTACTTC. It is translated as CASSPDRRYYEQYF.

In its sample, this clonotype was seen many times. The CDR3 DNA sequence: TGTGCCAGCGGGACAGCGTACGAGCAGTACTTC. Its protein is CASGTAYEQYF. The chain links TRBV6-5 to TRBJ2-7; 7 positions agree with TRBD1. V lost 8 bases, J lost 4 bases, and 2 bases stayed unmatched. The CDR3 length is 11 residues. Looked up from germline, CDR1 is MNHEY and CDR2 is SVGAGI.

The sample holds a few counts of this clonotype. The chain employs TRBV18 and TRBJ1-3; possible D gene TRBD1, 5 bases. V lost 3 bases to trimming and J lost 0 bases, with 18 bases between them. Germline V gene sequence: CDR1 KGHSH, CDR2 LQKENI. This CDR3 region has 18 residues. In nucleotides, the CDR3 is TGTGCCAGCTCACCCCCCGGCGGGGGATTATCCTCTGGAAACACCATATATTTT. It codes for CASSPPGGGLSSGNTIYF.

The J gene is TRBJ1-1, the V gene TRBV2; maybe TRBD1 (6 bases). This CDR3 is 13 amino acids long. Trimming stripped 5 bases from V and 9 bases from J, with 16 bases between. The germline CDR1 and CDR2 sequences are SNHLY and FYNNEI. The DNA of the CDR3 is TGTGCCAGCAGTCCGAACCCCGGGACACAAGCTTTCTTT. The encoded protein is CASSPNPGTQAFF.

This clonotype appeared a few times. The chain uses TRBV7-8 and TRBJ1-1; D call uncertain. Germline V CDR1 and CDR2: SGHVS, FQNEAQ. The CDR3 runs to 12 residues. V was shortened by 3 bases and J by 0 bases, with 2 bases between the two germline ends. The CDR3 DNA is TGTGCCAGCAGCTTCGTGAACACTGAAGCTTTCTTT. It is translated as CASSFVNTEAFF.

Ten or more counts support this clonotype. This rearrangement joins TRBV2 to TRBJ2-2, with 8 positions matching TRBD1. Per germline, CDR1 SNHLY and CDR2 FYNNEI. V shed 6 bases, J shed 3 bases, and the junction held 3 bases outside the gene matches. The CDR3 totals 14 residues. The CDR3 nucleotides read TGTGCCAGCAGGGACAGGGTTGACACCGGGGAGCTGTTTTTT. Translated, it gives CASRDRVDTGELFF.

This clonotype has ten or more counts. The junction and the germline gene differ at one end; a read error may be behind it. The rearrangement joins TRBV7-7 to TRBJ2-7, with a weak D call TRBD2 (6 bases). Per germline, CDR1 SSHAT and CDR2 FNYEAQ (reference sequence). CDR3 length: 13 residues. DNA for the CDR3: TGTGCTAGCAGCTCGGAGAGGAGGGGCGAGCAGTACTTC. It yields the protein CASSSERRGEQYF.

The CDR3 region is CASSRWLADTDTQYF. The CDR3 coding sequence is TGTGCCAGCAGCCGGTGGCTAGCGGACACAGATACGCAGTATTTT. This sequence joins TRBV3-1 and TRBJ2-3; 7 bases line up with TRBD2. V was pared by 4 bases and J by 2 bases, with 6 bases of the junction left unmatched. CDR3 length: 15 residues. CDR1 and CDR2 (germline): LGHDT, YNNKEL (reference sequence).

This clonotype was picked up many times. The V and J genes are TRBV5-1 and TRBJ2-2; unclear D gene. This CDR3 has 16 amino acids. Trimming took off 4 bases at V and 1 base at J, with 14 bases between the two ends. Germline V gives CDR1 SGHRS, CDR2 YFSETQ. CDR3 nucleotide sequence: TGCGCCAGCAGCCCCCTTCTGACGGTGAACACCGGGGAGCTGTTTTTT. It is translated as CASSPLLTVNTGELFF.

The rearrangement uses TRBV4-1 and TRBJ2-7, with TRBD1 matching over 8 bases. The germline CDR1 and CDR2 sequences are MGHRA and YSYEKL. V lost 4 bases to trimming and J lost 3 bases; unmatched junction nucleotides: 11. The CDR3 runs 16 residues. The CDR3 DNA reads TGCGCCAGCAGCCGGGGATTCTCGGACAGGGACTACGAGCAGTACTTC. Its translation: CASSRGFSDRDYEQYF.

This clonotype was counted many times. The CDR3 protein is CASSLTGSTYQPQHF. DNA for the CDR3: TGCGCCAGCAGCTTGACAGGGTCGACGTATCAGCCCCAGCATTTT. The chain is built from TRBV5-1 and TRBJ1-5, with D perhaps matching TRBD1 (6 bases). Germline V gene sequence: CDR1 SGHRS, CDR2 YFSETQ. There are 15 residues in the CDR3. Trimming left V 1 base short and J 5 bases short, with 13 bases between.

This clonotype was seen a few times. The chain carries TRBV20-1 and TRBJ2-3; D possibly matches TRBD1 or TRBD2 (6 bases each). The ends were cut back, 5 bases at V and 2 bases at J, with 20 bases in the middle. CDR3 length: 16 residues. CDR1 and CDR2 (germline): DFQATT, SNEGSKA (reference sequence). CDR3 DNA: TGCAGTGCTTCGGGGGCGAGGGTTTCCATCACAGATACGCAGTATTTT. This gives the protein CSASGARVSITDTQYF.

This clonotype has ten or more counts. This sequence joins TRBV20-1 and TRBJ2-3; 15 bases map to TRBD2. Trimming at V came to 5 bases and at J to 6 bases, leaving 6 bases not matched to a gene. There are 15 residues in the CDR3. Germline CDR1 and CDR2: DFQATT and SNEGSKA (reference sequence). The CDR3 nucleotides read TGCAGTGCTCACGGGACTAGCGGGGGGCGGGATACGCAGTATTTT. This sequence encodes CSAHGTSGGRDTQYF.

This clonotype was detected ten times or more. This sequence joins TRBV11-2 and TRBJ1-2; the match to TRBD1 covers 9 bases. Germline values: CDR1 SGHAT, CDR2 FQNNGV. The length of the CDR3 is 14 residues. The V segment lost 3 bases and the J segment 11 bases; nucleotides outside the gene matches: 10. The CDR3 spells CASSFRGTGLWYTF. CDR3 in DNA: TGTGCCAGCAGCTTCAGGGGGACAGGGCTCTGGTACACCTTC.

Worth noting for this clonotype: Since a much larger clone is just one base distant, this may be a read error. The gene calls are TRBV6-2 or TRBV6-3 and TRBJ2-5, with 8 bases fitting TRBD1. CDR1 is MNHEY and CDR2 is SVGEGT in the germline V gene. The CDR3 contains 13 residues. CDR3 region: CVSSGQEKETQYF. DNA of the CDR3: TGTGTCAGCTCGGGACAGGAGAAAGAGACCCAGTACTTC.